The TCR beta chain under discussion was sequenced for a study of CXCR3-negative and CXCR3-positive naive CD8 T cells (dated by TCRdb to between 2017 and 2020). For the study in its entirety: Some 150 million TRB reads were obtained in total, roughly 1.5 +/- 0.3 million reads per library. Diversity and physicochemical repertoire analyses covered eleven to twelve donors pooled from two independent experiments. For the TRBV-TRBJ cluster analysis, the naive subsets came from 5 or 6 donors, while the memory cells came from 3 donors.

Instrument on record: NextSeq 550. The Human TCR Profiling Kit (MiLaboratory) was used to prepare UMI-labeled 5' RACE TRB cDNA libraries. cDNA synthesis used the entire amount of extracted RNA, and PCR amplification then used the entire amount of cDNA produced. Libraries were prepared in parallel with an identical number of PCR cycles. Processing in the source paper ran as follows. With a requirement of at least two reads per UMI, MIGEC and MiXCR extracted about 50,000 +/- 10,000 unique UMI-labeled TRB cDNA molecules per library. On average, about 40,000 +/- 10,000 functional in-frame TRB CDR3 nucleotide clonotypes lacking stop codons were found per library. After downsampling to 5000 UMI-labeled TRB molecules per sample, diversity metrics, including normalized Shannon-Wiener and Chao1, were computed in VDJtools. Clonotype-size-weighted physicochemical properties of the central five CDR3 residues (interaction energy, strength, volume and Kidera factor 4) were computed in VDJtools. After the reads were reprocessed by TCRdb, one entry was made per CDR3 protein sequence, with no DNA. The V and J calls shown here were made by TCRdb, not taken from the authors' results. The record for this sample contains roughly 89,000 distinct CDR3 sequences. Roughly 0.99% of the sample belongs to the ten largest clones.

For each CD8+ T cell subset, flow sorting was done in triplicate, and roughly 320,000 cells per subset went directly into RLT lysis buffer. To exclude memory contaminants, naive CD8+ T cells were stringently defined as CD45RO-CCR7+CD27+CD95-. Peripheral blood mononuclear cells were isolated from buffy coats using standard density gradient centrifugation. A FACSAria III was used to flow-sort naive CD8+ T cells into CXCR3-negative and CXCR3-positive populations. An RNeasy Mini Kit was used to extract total RNA from the sorted cells. Points on this clonotype: This clone's antigen is unknown.

What the study reported, not specific to this receptor: Repertoire diversity was comparably high in both naive subsets but much lower in memory CD8+ T cells. Because surface CD5, which has been linked to self-reactivity in mice, was comparable between naive subsets, TCR interaction strength was also inferred from TRB CDR3 physicochemical properties. Freshly isolated PBMCs were used for most assays because CXCR3 expression partially decreased after cryopreservation. Naive CXCR3-negative and CXCR3-positive cells from the same donor showed similar TRBV-TRBJ usage, whereas memory cells showed distinct patterns. Compared with CXCR3-negative naive cells, CXCR3-positive naive cells had TRB CDR3s with higher hydrophobicity (lower Kidera factor 4), lower energy, and higher strength and volume indices.

Taken from cysteine to phenylalanine, the CDR3 has 13 residues. Only the protein is on record. From the germline V gene, CDR1 is SQVTM and CDR2 is ANQGSEA. This chain is built from TRBV29-1 and TRBJ2-4. The sequencing input was naive CXCR3- CD8+ T cells from blood. Read against the paper, the sample's cell subset or site label means: CD45RO-CCR7+CD27+CD95- naive CD8+ T cells lacking CXCR3 (TNR3-). This TCR was sampled from a human donor in good health. Some clones in this sample may be carry-over from other donors' samples. The CDR3 reads CSVVQTNINIQYF.